This passage covers 14 T cell receptor beta chains from one sample sequenced in a study of cytomegalovirus exposure and HLA in healthy donors. Amplification used 60 Vbeta primers and 13 Jbeta primers. Method: immunoSEQ multiplex PCR; TCRdb's copy keeps in-frame clones and lacks some. Here the sample spans some 130,000 clones, 70% to 85% being singletons. What was sequenced was PBMCs. These receptors originate from a boy between 5 and 17 years old in good health and CMV-seronegative.

CDR3 bases: TGTGCCAGCAGCTTACCTTACGGGACTAGCTCCTACAATGAGCAGTTCTTC. Translation gives CASSLPYGTSSYNEQFF. This chain connects TRBV7-2 to TRBJ2-1; 8 nucleotides line up with TRBD2. CDR3 length equals 17 residues. J gave up 0 bases and V 2 bases, and 6 bases lay outside the gene matches. CDR1 and CDR2 from the germline V gene are SGHTA and FQGNSA.

The chain combines TRBV7-2 with TRBJ2-2, with D perhaps matching TRBD2 (5 bases). Trimming stripped 0 bases from V and 0 bases from J, with 8 bases between. Germline V CDR1 and CDR2: SGHTA, FQGNSA. The CDR3 consists of 16 residues. CDR3 sequence reads: CASSLAGGANTGELFF. In DNA, the CDR3 is TGTGCCAGCAGCTTAGCTGGAGGAGCGAACACCGGGGAGCTGTTTTTT.

This clone was observed once. The V call is TRBV6-1, the J call TRBJ1-2; D unresolved. Trimming took off 7 bases at V and 4 bases at J, with 10 bases between the two ends. The CDR3 spans 12 residues. CDR1 is MNHNS, CDR2 SASEGT, per germline. In DNA, the CDR3 is TGTGCCAGCATCATTCACTTCTATGGCTACACCTTC. As protein: CASIIHFYGYTF.

This clone came up a few times. Other DNA sequences in this specimen translate into the identical CDR3. CDR3 residues: CASSPSSYEQYF. CDR3 coding DNA: TGTGCCAGCTCACCGAGCTCCTACGAGCAGTACTTC. The chain recombines TRBV18 with TRBJ2-7; D unclear. This CDR3 has 12 residues. Trimming removed 3 bases at V and 0 bases at J, with 3 bases between. Germline V gene data show CDR1 as KGHSH and CDR2 as LQKENI.

The genes are TRBV18 and TRBJ2-6; TRBD2 might be the D (6 bases). CDR1 and CDR2 from the germline V gene are KGHSH and LQKENI. Trimming took off 0 bases at V and 2 bases at J, with 8 bases between the two ends. CDR3 length: 16 amino acids. Here the CDR3 reads CASSPPEGTGANVLTF. In DNA, the CDR3 is TGTGCCAGCTCACCACCGGAGGGCACTGGGGCCAACGTCCTGACTTTC.

The chain joins TRBV5-1 to TRBJ2-7; 9 nucleotides agree with TRBD1. CDR3 length: 17 residues. V was clipped by 6 bases and J by 3 bases; unmatched bases: 16. CDR1 is SGHRS and CDR2 is YFSETQ in the germline V gene. Here the CDR3 reads CASTFTLGQGSLYEQYF. CDR3 sequence (DNA): TGCGCCAGCACCTTTACGTTGGGACAGGGAAGCCTCTACGAGCAGTACTTC.

In DNA, the CDR3 is TGTGCCAGCAGCTTAGCGACCGGCGGGGTCTCCTACGAGCAGTACTTC. This codes for CASSLATGGVSYEQYF. The chain uses TRBV7-2 and TRBJ2-7; tentative D call: TRBD2 (6 bases). This CDR3 is 16 amino acids long. Germline assignment: CDR1 SGHTA and CDR2 FQGNSA. V shed 0 bases and J shed 0 bases, with 12 bases lying between them.

The V gene is TRBV18, the J gene TRBJ2-3, with 8 nucleotides matching TRBD1. Germline loops: CDR1 KGHSH, CDR2 LQKENI. The CDR3 extends over 14 amino acids. The trim removed 3 bases at V and 7 bases at J, leaving 6 bases unmatched. This CDR3 reads CASSPGTGQHTQYF. CDR3 DNA sequence: TGTGCCAGCTCACCCGGGACAGGTCAACATACGCAGTATTTT.

J is TRBJ1-1 and V is TRBV29-1; 7 positions match TRBD1. This CDR3 has 13 amino acids. After removal of 6 bases from V and 0 bases from J, the junction contained 4 bases not matched to a gene. Per germline, CDR1 SQVTM and CDR2 ANQGSEA. As DNA, the CDR3 is TGCAGCGTGGTGACAGGGTTGAACACTGAAGCTTTCTTT. Translating it yields CSVVTGLNTEAFF.

The V gene is TRBV19, the J gene TRBJ2-3; no clear D. V was trimmed by 2 bases and J by 2 bases, leaving 14 bases between them. This CDR3 spans 16 amino acids. Germline V gene sequence: CDR1 LNHDA, CDR2 SQIVND (reference sequence). For the CDR3, the DNA is TGTGCCAGTAGTATAAACCCCCGAAGCCCCACAGATACGCAGTATTTT. Its protein product is CASSINPRSPTDTQYF.

This rearrangement joins TRBV19 to TRBJ2-1; possibly TRBD1 for D (5 bases). The germline V gene has CDR1 LNHDA and CDR2 SQIVND (reference sequence). Trimming removed 3 bases from V and 10 bases from J, with 10 bases in between. CDR3 length: 12 amino acids. The CDR3 DNA follows: TGTGCCAGTAGTATTACAGGTTTAGAGCAGTTCTTC. Protein sequence: CASSITGLEQFF. The variable domain in full, with the rest retrieved from reference TRBV19 and TRBJ2-1, is DGGITQSPKYLFRKEGQNVTLSCEQNLNHDAMYWYRQDPGQGLRLIYYSQIVNDFQKGDIAEGYSVSREKKESFPLTVTSAQKNPTAFYLCASSITGLEQFFGPGTRLTVL.

This chain joins TRBV27 and TRBJ2-3, with 7 bases that match TRBD2. The CDR3 spans 16 residues. V trimming: 2 bases; J trimming: 1 base; junction bases outside the gene matches: 6. In germline, CDR1 is MNHEY, CDR2 SMNVEV (reference sequence). For the CDR3, the DNA is TGTGCCAGCAGTTTAGCCGGAGCGGGGCGCACAGATACGCAGTATTTT. Its translation is CASSLAGAGRTDTQYF.

V gene TRBV30 combines with J gene TRBJ2-7; 7 positions agree with TRBD1. The CDR3 is 12 amino acids. Germline lookup yields CDR1 GTSNPN and CDR2 SVGIG (reference sequence). The J segment lost 5 bases and the V segment lost 2 bases, leaving 3 bases of the junction unmatched. CDR3 bases: TGTGCCTGGAGTCGACAGGGCCACGAGCAGTACTTC. Protein sequence: CAWSRQGHEQYF.

V and J are TRBV4-1 and TRBJ2-5; TRBD2 matches at 10 bases. The V segment lost 0 bases and the J segment 5 bases; nucleotides outside the gene matches: 6. Germline V gene lookup returns CDR1 MGHRA and CDR2 YSYEKL. The CDR3 contains 16 residues. CDR3 sequence reads: CASSQDIAGGPETQYF. The CDR3 nucleotides read TGCGCCAGCAGCCAAGACATAGCGGGGGGCCCCGAGACCCAGTACTTC.